A selection of T cell receptor beta chains follows, all from one sample in a study of shared clonotypes between healthy human individuals. Some clones are missing from TCRdb's copy, which holds only in-frame ones; the method was immunoSEQ multiplex PCR. Of about 730,000 clones in the sample, roughly 72% were seen once. The specimen sequenced was memory CD4+ T cells sorted from blood. The receptors stem from a woman in her thirties in good health. Both conserved end residues are part of each CDR3. A D gene is named only where the DNA matches it firmly. A row's size may be missing; if present it is once, few, many or a size class.

TRBV9	TRBD1	TRBJ2-3	.	TGTGCCAGCAACGGAGGGACAGGGTTTTATACAGATACGCAGTATTTT	CASNGGTGFYTDTQYF
TRBV19	TRBD2	TRBJ2-1	.	TGTGCCAGTAGGACCGGACTAGCGGGAGGGGGCAGCTACAATGAGCAGTTCTTC	CASRTGLAGGGSYNEQFF
TRBV29-1	.	TRBJ1-2	.	TGCAGCGTTGTCAAGGGGCCCTCCTCTAGCTACACCTTC	CSVVKGPSSSYTF
TRBV29-1	TRBD2	TRBJ2-7	.	TGCAGCGTTGTTATGTGGGCTAGCGGCTCCTACGAGCAGTACTTC	CSVVMWASGSYEQYF
TRBV28	TRBD1	TRBJ1-5	.	TGTGCCAGCAGTCCGAGGACAGGGAATAATCAGCCCCAGCATTTT	CASSPRTGNNQPQHF
TRBV21-1	.	TRBJ2-1	once	TGTGCCAGCAGTTGTATAAACAATGAGCAGTTCTTC	CASSCINNEQFF
TRBV5-1	.	TRBJ2-4	few	TGCGCCAGCAGCTTGGAATATACGGGAAGGAACATTCAGTACTTC	CASSLEYTGRNIQYF
TRBV7-3	TRBD1	TRBJ2-6	.	TGTGCCAGCAGCCTCGGACAGGTGCTCTCTGGGGCCAACGTCCTGACTTTC	CASSLGQVLSGANVLTF
TRBV7-3	.	TRBJ2-1	.	TGTGCCAGCAGCTTAGTACCTCTCAACGGCAATGAGCAGTTCTTC	CASSLVPLNGNEQFF
TRBV6-4	TRBD2	TRBJ2-3	.	TGTGCCAGCAGCCCGGGCAGCGGGAGGGCAGATACGCAGTATTTT	CASSPGSGRADTQYF
TRBV30	.	TRBJ1-1	.	TGTGCCTGGAGTGTAGACCACATTGAAGCTTTCTTT	CAWSVDHIEAFF
TRBV6-4	TRBD1	TRBJ2-5	.	TGTGCCAGCAGTAGGGGACAGGGAGAGACCCAGTACTTC	CASSRGQGETQYF
TRBV29-1	TRBD1	TRBJ2-3	.	TGCAGCGTTGATATGGTTGGACAGGGAAATACGCAGTATTTT	CSVDMVGQGNTQYF
TRBV10-1	.	TRBJ2-1	.	TGCGCCAGCTCCCTACAGAGGGGTTCTGAGCAGTTCTTC	CASSLQRGSEQFF
TRBV29-1	TRBD2	TRBJ2-4	.	TGCAGCGTACTAGCGGGAGCGGGCATTCAGTACTTC	CSVLAGAGIQYF
TRBV28	.	TRBJ2-1	.	TGTGCCAGCAGTTTCCGTACTTCCCGAGGGAATGAGCAGTTCTTC	CASSFRTSRGNEQFF
TRBV15	.	TRBJ1-1	.	TGTGCCACCAGCAGAGCGGGGACACAGAACACTGAAGCTTTCTTT	CATSRAGTQNTEAFF
TRBV7-2	.	TRBJ1-1	.	TGTGCCAGCAGCACCCAGGGAGACACTGAAGCTTTCTTT	CASSTQGDTEAFF
TRBV21-1	.	TRBJ2-1	.	TGTGCCAGCAGCGAAGCGTTGCTTGGTTCGTACAATGAGCAGTTCTTC	CASSEALLGSYNEQFF
TRBV2	.	TRBJ2-2	.	TGTGCCAGCCGTACCATTTTGAACACCGGGGAGCTGTTTTTT	CASRTILNTGELFF
TRBV30	.	TRBJ2-7	.	.	CAWSTSGYEQYF
TRBV11-2	.	TRBJ2-1	.	TGTGCCAGCAGCTCATTGGGGGTCCGCTCCTACAATGAGCAGTTCTTC	CASSSLGVRSYNEQFF
TRBV19	TRBD1	TRBJ2-1	.	TGTGCCAGTAGTCCGGGACAGGGGGCACCTTCCTACAATGAGCAGTTCTTC	CASSPGQGAPSYNEQFF
TRBV27	TRBD2	TRBJ2-1	.	TGTGCCAGCAGTTCAGGACTAGCGACCAATGAGCAGTTCTTC	CASSSGLATNEQFF
TRBV5-1	TRBD1	TRBJ2-7	.	TGCGCCAGCAGCCACGGACAGGTTCCCTACGAGCAGTACTTC	CASSHGQVPYEQYF
TRBV7-6	.	TRBJ2-3	.	TGTGCCAGCAGCTTAGCGGTTCTAGCAGATACGCAGTATTTT	CASSLAVLADTQYF
TRBV6-1	.	TRBJ1-5	.	TGTGCCAGCAGTGAATTCGGGTATAGCAATCAGCCCCAGCATTTT	CASSEFGYSNQPQHF
TRBV6-5	.	TRBJ2-7	.	TGTGCCAGCAGACCAGCCAGCGGACGAAGTGGCGAGCAGTACTTC	CASRPASGRSGEQYF
TRBV7-3	TRBD1	TRBJ2-2	.	TGTGCCAGCAGCCCTTCGACAGGGTACACCGGGGAGCTGTTTTTT	CASSPSTGYTGELFF
TRBV10-3	.	TRBJ2-6	.	TGTGCCACAAAACAGGGTATCTCTGGGGCCAACGTCCTGACTTTC	CATKQGISGANVLTF
TRBV4-2	TRBD2	TRBJ2-7	.	TGTGCCAGCAGCCGCGGTGCCGGGACTAGCGGGAGCTACGAGCAGTACTTC	CASSRGAGTSGSYEQYF
TRBV29-1	TRBD1	TRBJ2-2	once	TGCAGCGTTGAAGCGTCGGACAGGGGGCGTTCATCCGGGGAGCTGTTTTTT	CSVEASDRGRSSGELFF
TRBV5-1	.	TRBJ2-1	.	TGCGCCAGCAGCCCCCGCTGGAGCTCCTACAATGAGCAGTTCTTC	CASSPRWSSYNEQFF
TRBV5-5	.	TRBJ1-1	few	TGTGCCAGCAGCTTCGACAGTCTTTTGAGCACTGAAGCTTTCTTT	CASSFDSLLSTEAFF
TRBV4-1	.	TRBJ2-3	few	TGCGCCAGCAGCCTTCACCGAGGTCCAGATACGCAGTATTTT	CASSLHRGPDTQYF
TRBV18	.	TRBJ2-1	.	TGTGCCAGCTCTCCACCCGTTCCGGGAAATGAGCAGTTCTTC	CASSPPVPGNEQFF
TRBV11-2	.	TRBJ2-2	.	TGTGCCAGCAGCCCCCCCTGGCTGGAGGACACCGGGGAGCTGTTTTTT	CASSPPWLEDTGELFF
TRBV6-5	TRBD2	TRBJ2-7	.	TGTGCCAGCAGTACCTTGGTAGCGGGGGCCTACGAGCAGTACTTC	CASSTLVAGAYEQYF
TRBV6-1	.	TRBJ2-7	.	TGTGCCAGCAGTGAAATGGCAGCGCCCTTTACCTCCTACGAGCAGTACTTC	CASSEMAAPFTSYEQYF
TRBV5-1	.	TRBJ1-2	.	TGCGCCAGCAGCCCAGCCCGAGGGGCGCTTGGCTACACCTTC	CASSPARGALGYTF
TRBV6-5	.	TRBJ1-1	.	TGTGCCAGCAGTGAAGTACGAGAAGCTTTCTTT	CASSEVREAFF
TRBV27	TRBD1	TRBJ2-7	.	TGTGCCAGCAGTTTCCGGGACAGGGGAACTGGCTCCTACGAGCAGTACTTC	CASSFRDRGTGSYEQYF
TRBV4-1	.	TRBJ2-5	.	TGCGCCAGCAGCCAGCCAGGGGAGACCCAGTACTTC	CASSQPGETQYF
TRBV19	TRBD2	TRBJ2-5	.	TGTGCCAGCAGGATCTCTAGCGGGCGGCAAGAGACCCAGTACTTC	CASRISSGRQETQYF
TRBV10-3	TRBD2	TRBJ2-5	.	TGTGCCATCGGCAAGACTAGCGGGACCGAAGAGACCCAGTACTTC	CAIGKTSGTEETQYF
TRBV7-2	.	TRBJ2-3	.	TGTGCCACCAGCAGGATGAGCAGAGACACAGATACGCAGTATTTT	CATSRMSRDTDTQYF
TRBV5-1	.	TRBJ1-1	once	TGCGCCAGCAGCTTGAGCCAGAACACTGAAGCTTTCTTT	CASSLSQNTEAFF
TRBV18	TRBD1	TRBJ1-1	.	TGTGCCAGCGGACAGGGGCAAGGTGAAGCTTTCTTT	CASGQGQGEAFF
TRBV20-1	.	TRBJ1-1	few	TGCAGTGCTGGGCACAGTGAAGCTTTCTTT	CSAGHSEAFF
TRBV18	TRBD2	TRBJ2-1	once	TGTGCCAGCTCACCGAGGGAGGGTGAGCAGTTCTTC	CASSPREGEQFF
TRBV7-2	TRBD1	TRBJ2-3	few	TGTGCCAGCAGCCCTGGGACAGACTCTACTAGCACAGATACGCAGTATTTT	CASSPGTDSTSTDTQYF